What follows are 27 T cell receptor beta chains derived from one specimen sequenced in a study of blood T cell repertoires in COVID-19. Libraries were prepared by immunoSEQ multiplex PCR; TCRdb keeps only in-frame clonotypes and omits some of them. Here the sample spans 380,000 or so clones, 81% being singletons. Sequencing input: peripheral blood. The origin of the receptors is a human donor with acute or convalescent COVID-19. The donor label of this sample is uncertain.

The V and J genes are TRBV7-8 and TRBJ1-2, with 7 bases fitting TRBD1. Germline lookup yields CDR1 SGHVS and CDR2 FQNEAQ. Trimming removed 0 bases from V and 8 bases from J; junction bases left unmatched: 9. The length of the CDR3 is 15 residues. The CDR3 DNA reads TGTGCCAGCAGCTTAGCCCAGACAGGGATAAGCGGCTACACCTTC. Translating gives CASSLAQTGISGYTF.

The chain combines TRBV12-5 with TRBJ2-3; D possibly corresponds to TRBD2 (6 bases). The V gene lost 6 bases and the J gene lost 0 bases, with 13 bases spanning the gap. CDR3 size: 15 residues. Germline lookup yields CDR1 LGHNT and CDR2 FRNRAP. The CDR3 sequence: CASGPRGPSTDTQYF. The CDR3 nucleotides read TGTGCTAGTGGCCCGCGGGGCCCGAGCACAGATACGCAGTATTTT. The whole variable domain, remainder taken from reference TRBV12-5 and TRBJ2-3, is DARVTQTPRHKVTEMGQEVTMRCQPILGHNTVFWYRQTMMQGLELLAYFRNRAPLDDSGMPKDRFSAEMPDATLATLKIQPSEPRDSAVYFCASGPRGPSTDTQYFGPGTRLTVL.

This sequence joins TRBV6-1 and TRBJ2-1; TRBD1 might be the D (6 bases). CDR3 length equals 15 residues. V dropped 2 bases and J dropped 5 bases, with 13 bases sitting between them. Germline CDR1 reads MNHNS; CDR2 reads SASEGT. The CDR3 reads CASSETAGAHNEQFF. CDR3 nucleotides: TGTGCCAGCAGTGAAACGGCAGGGGCCCACAATGAGCAGTTCTTC.

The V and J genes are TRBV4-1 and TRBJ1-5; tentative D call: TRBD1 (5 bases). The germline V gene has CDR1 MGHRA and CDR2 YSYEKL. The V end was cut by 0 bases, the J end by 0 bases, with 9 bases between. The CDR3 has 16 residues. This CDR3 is CASSQESGDSNQPQHF. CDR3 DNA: TGCGCCAGCAGCCAAGAGTCGGGGGATAGCAATCAGCCCCAGCATTTT.

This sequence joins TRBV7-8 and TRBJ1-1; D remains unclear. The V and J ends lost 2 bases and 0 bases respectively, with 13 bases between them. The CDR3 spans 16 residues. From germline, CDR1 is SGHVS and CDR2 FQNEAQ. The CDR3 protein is CASSLLRGSMNTEAFF. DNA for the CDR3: TGTGCCAGCAGCTTACTAAGAGGGTCCATGAACACTGAAGCTTTCTTT. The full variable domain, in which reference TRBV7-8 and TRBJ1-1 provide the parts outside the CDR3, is GAGVSQSPRYKVAKRGQDVALRCDPISGHVSLFWYQQALGQGPEFLTYFQNEAQLDKSGLPSDRFFAERPEGSVSTLKIQRTQQEDSAVYLCASSLLRGSMNTEAFFGQGTRLTVV.

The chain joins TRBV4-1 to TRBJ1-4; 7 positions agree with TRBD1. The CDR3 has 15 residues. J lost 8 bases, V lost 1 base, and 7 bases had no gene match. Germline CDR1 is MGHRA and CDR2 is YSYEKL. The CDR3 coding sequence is TGCGCCAGCAGCCAAGGCACAGGGGTTTACGAAAAACTGTTTTTT. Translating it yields CASSQGTGVYEKLFF.

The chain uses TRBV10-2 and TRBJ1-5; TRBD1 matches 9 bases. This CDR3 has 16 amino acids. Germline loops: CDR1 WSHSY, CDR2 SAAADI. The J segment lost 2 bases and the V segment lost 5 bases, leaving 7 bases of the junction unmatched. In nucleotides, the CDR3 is TGCGCCAGCAGTTCGGACAGGGGTTCGGGCAATCAGCCCCAGCATTTT. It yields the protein CASSSDRGSGNQPQHF.

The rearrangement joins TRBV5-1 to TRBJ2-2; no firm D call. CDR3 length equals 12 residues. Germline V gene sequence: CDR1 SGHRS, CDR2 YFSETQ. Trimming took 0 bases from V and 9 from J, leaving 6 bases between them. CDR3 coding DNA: TGCGCCAGCAGCTTGGTGGCCCGGGAGCTGTTTTTT. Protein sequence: CASSLVARELFF.

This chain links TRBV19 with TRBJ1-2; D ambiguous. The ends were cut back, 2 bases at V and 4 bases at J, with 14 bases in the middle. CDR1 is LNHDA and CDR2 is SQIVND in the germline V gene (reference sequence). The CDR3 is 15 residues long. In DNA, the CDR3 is TGTGCCAGTAGTATAACGGCTGGGAGCTTCTATGGCTACACCTTC. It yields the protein CASSITAGSFYGYTF.

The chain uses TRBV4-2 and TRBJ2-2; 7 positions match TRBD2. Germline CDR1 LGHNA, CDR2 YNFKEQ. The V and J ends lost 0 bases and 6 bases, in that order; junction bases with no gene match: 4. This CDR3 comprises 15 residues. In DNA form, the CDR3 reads TGTGCCAGCAGCCAAGAACACACTAGCGCCGGGGAGCTGTTTTTT. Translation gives CASSQEHTSAGELFF.

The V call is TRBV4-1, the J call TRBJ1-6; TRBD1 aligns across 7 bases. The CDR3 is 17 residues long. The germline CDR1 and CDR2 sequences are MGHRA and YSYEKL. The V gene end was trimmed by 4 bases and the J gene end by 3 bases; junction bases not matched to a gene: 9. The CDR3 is CASSPRTGTVYNSPLHF. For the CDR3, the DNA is TGCGCCAGCAGCCCGCGGACCGGGACAGTCTATAATTCACCCCTCCACTTT.

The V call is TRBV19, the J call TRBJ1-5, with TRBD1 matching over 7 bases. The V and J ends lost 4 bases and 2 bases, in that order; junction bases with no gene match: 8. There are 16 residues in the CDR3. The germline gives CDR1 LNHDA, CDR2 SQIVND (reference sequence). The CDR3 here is CASSTTGHVRNQPQHF. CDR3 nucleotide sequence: TGTGCCAGTAGTACGACAGGGCATGTCCGCAATCAGCCCCAGCATTTT.

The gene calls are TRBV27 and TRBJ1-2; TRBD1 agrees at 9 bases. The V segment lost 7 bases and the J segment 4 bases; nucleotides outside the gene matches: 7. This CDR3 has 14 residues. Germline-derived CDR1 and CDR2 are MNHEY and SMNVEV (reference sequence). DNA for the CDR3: TGTGCCAGCAAACCACCGGGACAGGGCTATGGCTACACCTTC. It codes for CASKPPGQGYGYTF.

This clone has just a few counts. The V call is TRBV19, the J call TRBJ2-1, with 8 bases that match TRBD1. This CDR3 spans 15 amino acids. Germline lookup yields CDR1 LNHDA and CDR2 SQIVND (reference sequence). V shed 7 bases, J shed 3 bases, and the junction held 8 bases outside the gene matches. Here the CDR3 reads CASKGGQGYYNEQFF. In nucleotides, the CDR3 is TGTGCCAGTAAAGGAGGACAGGGATACTACAATGAGCAGTTCTTC.

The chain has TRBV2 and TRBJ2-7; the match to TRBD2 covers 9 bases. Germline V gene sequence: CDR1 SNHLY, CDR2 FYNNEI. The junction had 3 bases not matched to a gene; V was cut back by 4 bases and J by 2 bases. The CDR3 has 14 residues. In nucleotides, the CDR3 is TGTGCCAGCAGTGCGCGGGGGGGTCCCTACGAGCAGTACTTC. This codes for CASSARGGPYEQYF.

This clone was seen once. The CDR3 DNA reads TGCGCCAGCAGTCAATGGCGCCTGGGACAGATGAACACTGAAGCTTTCTTT. Protein sequence: CASSQWRLGQMNTEAFF. This chain connects TRBV23-1 to TRBJ1-1, with 7 bases identical to TRBD1. TRBV23-1 is an ORF, with its function uncertain. This CDR3 has 17 residues. With V trimmed by 1 base and J by 0 bases, 8 bases remained unmatched.

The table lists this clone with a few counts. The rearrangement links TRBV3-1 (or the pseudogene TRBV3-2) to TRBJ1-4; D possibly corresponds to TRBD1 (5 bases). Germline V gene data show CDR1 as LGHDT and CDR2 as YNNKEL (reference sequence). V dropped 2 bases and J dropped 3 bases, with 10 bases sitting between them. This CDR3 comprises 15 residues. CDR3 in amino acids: CASSQFGQPNEKLFF. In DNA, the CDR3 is TGTGCCAGCAGCCAATTTGGACAACCTAATGAAAAACTGTTTTTT.

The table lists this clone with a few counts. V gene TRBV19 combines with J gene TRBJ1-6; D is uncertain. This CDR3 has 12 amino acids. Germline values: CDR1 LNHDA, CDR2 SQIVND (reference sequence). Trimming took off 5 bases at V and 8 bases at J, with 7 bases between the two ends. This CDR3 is CASSEQYSPLHF. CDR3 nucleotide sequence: TGTGCCAGTAGTGAACAGTATTCACCCCTCCACTTT.

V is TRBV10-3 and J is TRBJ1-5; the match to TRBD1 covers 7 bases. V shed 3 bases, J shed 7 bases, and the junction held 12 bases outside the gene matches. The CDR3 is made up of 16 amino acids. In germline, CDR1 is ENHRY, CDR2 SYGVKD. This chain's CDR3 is CAISENDRATRQPQHF. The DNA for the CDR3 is TGTGCCATCAGTGAAAACGACAGGGCCACACGCCAGCCCCAGCATTTT.

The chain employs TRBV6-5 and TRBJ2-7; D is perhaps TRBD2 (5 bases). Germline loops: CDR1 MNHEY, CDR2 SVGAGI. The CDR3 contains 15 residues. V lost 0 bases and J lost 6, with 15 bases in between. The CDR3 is CASSYSSASRLEQYF. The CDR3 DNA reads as TGTGCCAGCAGTTACTCGAGCGCTAGCCGCCTCGAGCAGTACTTC.

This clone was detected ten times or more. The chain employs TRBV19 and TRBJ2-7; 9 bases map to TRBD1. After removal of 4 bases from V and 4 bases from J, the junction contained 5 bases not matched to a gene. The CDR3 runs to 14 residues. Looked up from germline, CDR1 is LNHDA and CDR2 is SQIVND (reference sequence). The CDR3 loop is CASSTGQGLYEQYF. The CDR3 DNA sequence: TGTGCCAGTAGTACGGGACAGGGCTTATACGAGCAGTACTTC.

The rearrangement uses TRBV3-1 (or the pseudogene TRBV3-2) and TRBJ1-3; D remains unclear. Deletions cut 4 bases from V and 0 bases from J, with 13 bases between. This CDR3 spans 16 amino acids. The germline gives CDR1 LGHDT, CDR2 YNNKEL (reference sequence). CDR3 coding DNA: TGTGCCAGCAGCCGGAGGACGGCTACCTCTGGAAACACCATATATTTT. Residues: CASSRRTATSGNTIYF.

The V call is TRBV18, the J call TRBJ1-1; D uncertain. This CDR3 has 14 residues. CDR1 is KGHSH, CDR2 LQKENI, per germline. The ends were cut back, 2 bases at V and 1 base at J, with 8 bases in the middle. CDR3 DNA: TGTGCCAGCTCACCAGGGCAGCCGAACACTGAAGCTTTCTTT. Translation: CASSPGQPNTEAFF.

CDR3 residues: CASSSLSAKGSNQPQHF. Written as DNA, the CDR3 is TGTGCCAGCTCATCTCTCAGCGCAAAAGGTAGCAATCAGCCCCAGCATTTT. This rearrangement joins TRBV18 to TRBJ1-5, with D uncertain. Deletions cut 5 bases from V and 0 bases from J, with 17 bases between. The CDR3 runs 17 residues. Germline-derived CDR1 and CDR2 are KGHSH and LQKENI. The full variable domain, in which reference TRBV18 and TRBJ1-5 provide the parts outside the CDR3, is NAGVMQNPRHLVRRRGQEARLRCSPMKGHSHVYWYRQLPEEGLKFMVYLQKENIIDESGMPKERFSAEFPKEGPSILRIQQVVRGDSAAYFCASSSLSAKGSNQPQHFGDGTRLSIL.

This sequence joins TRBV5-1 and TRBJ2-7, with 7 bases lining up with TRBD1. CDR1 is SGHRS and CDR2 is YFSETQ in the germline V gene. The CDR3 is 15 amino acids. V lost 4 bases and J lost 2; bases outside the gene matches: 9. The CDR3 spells CASSVDRALTYEQYF. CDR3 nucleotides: TGCGCCAGCAGCGTCGACAGGGCCCTCACCTACGAGCAGTACTTC.

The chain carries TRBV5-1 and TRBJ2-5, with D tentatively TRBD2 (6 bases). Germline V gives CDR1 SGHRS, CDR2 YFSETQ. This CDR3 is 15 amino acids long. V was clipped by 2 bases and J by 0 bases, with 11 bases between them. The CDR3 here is CASSFGGLNQETQYF. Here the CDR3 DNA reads TGCGCCAGCAGCTTTGGAGGGTTGAACCAAGAGACCCAGTACTTC.

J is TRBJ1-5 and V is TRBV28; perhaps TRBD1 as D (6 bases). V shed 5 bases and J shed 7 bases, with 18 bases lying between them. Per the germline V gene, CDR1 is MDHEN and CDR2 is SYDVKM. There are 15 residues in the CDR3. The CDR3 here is CASSQQGHPNQPQHF. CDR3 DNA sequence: TGTGCCAGCAGTCAGCAGGGACACCCGAACCAGCCCCAGCATTTT.